The 17 T cell receptor beta chains listed next were all sequenced from one sample in a study of cytomegalovirus exposure and HLA in healthy donors. A multiplex PCR was run with 60 Vbeta primers and 13 Jbeta primers. TCRdb's copy holds only in-frame clones and misses some; the assay was immunoSEQ multiplex PCR. This sample carries 200,000 to 300,000 clones, roughly four fifths of them seen once, and the ten largest clones take about 2%. Sequencing was performed on PBMCs. These receptor sequences come from a woman aged 40 to 50 in good health and CMV-seropositive.

This chain links TRBV27 with TRBJ1-5, with 9 bases that match TRBD1. This CDR3 has 14 residues. Losses at the gene ends were 5 bases for V and 4 bases for J; bases not matched to a gene: 3. CDR1 is MNHEY and CDR2 is SMNVEV in the germline V gene (reference sequence). In DNA form, the CDR3 reads TGTGCCAGCAGTCCAGGGACAGGGAATCAGCCCCAGCATTTT. This encodes CASSPGTGNQPQHF.

The CDR3 region has the DNA TGTGCCAGCAGTGACCGGGACTCCCCCATCTCTGGGGCCAACGTCCTGACTTTC. Protein: CASSDRDSPISGANVLTF. The V gene is TRBV9, the J gene TRBJ2-6; maybe TRBD2 (6 bases). Trimming took off 5 bases at V and 0 bases at J, with 18 bases between the two ends. The CDR3 has 18 residues. CDR1 is SGDLS and CDR2 is YYNGEE in the germline V gene.

Remarks on this clone: One junction end disagrees with the germline gene, perhaps due to a read error. The chain links TRBV7-3 to TRBJ2-7; 11 positions agree with TRBD2. Germline CDR1 is SGHTA and CDR2 is FQGTGA. There are 17 residues in the CDR3. The DNA for the CDR3 is TGTTCCAGCAGCTTAACCCGACTAGCGGGAAGCTCCTACGAGCAGTACTTC. Protein product: CSSSLTRLAGSSYEQYF. Supplemented by reference TRBV7-3 and TRBJ2-7, the full variable domain reads GAGVSQTPSNKVTEKGKYVELRCDPISGHTALYWYRQSLGQGPEFLIYFQGTGAADDSGLPNDRFFAVRPEGSVSTLKIQRTERGDSAVYLCSSSLTRLAGSSYEQYFGPGTRLTVT.

This rearrangement joins TRBV7-9 to TRBJ2-2; D is ambiguous. V lost 5 bases, J lost 2 bases, and 6 bases lay in between. This CDR3 has 13 residues. Looked up from germline, CDR1 is SEHNR and CDR2 is FQNEAQ (reference sequence). In DNA, the CDR3 is TGTGCCAGCAGCCAATCCAACACCGGGGAGCTGTTTTTT. Protein product: CASSQSNTGELFF.

The V and J genes are TRBV5-1 and TRBJ2-4; D is possibly TRBD1 (5 bases). V was clipped by 3 bases and J by 7 bases, with 20 bases between them. Germline lookup yields CDR1 SGHRS and CDR2 YFSETQ. The CDR3 is made up of 16 amino acids. The CDR3 coding sequence is TGCGCCAGCAGCTGGGGTCCTAGGGGCACTGAGAACATTCAGTACTTC. Translating it yields CASSWGPRGTENIQYF.

The CDR3 region is CASSLIGGFGLNTEAFF. The CDR3 nucleotides read TGTGCCAGCAGTTTGATTGGAGGGTTCGGGCTGAACACTGAAGCTTTCTTT. The chain couples TRBV27 to TRBJ1-1, with D unclear. CDR1 is MNHEY, CDR2 SMNVEV, per germline (reference sequence). With 3 bases removed from V and 0 bases from J, the gap between germline ends came to 17 bases. The CDR3 is made up of 17 amino acids.

The chain is built from TRBV18 and TRBJ2-1, with TRBD1 matching over 10 bases. The CDR3 contains 15 residues. Germline values: CDR1 KGHSH, CDR2 LQKENI. With 0 bases clipped from V and 6 bases from J, the junction kept 2 bases outside the gene matches. The CDR3 is CASSPPGQGFNEQFF. The CDR3 bases are TGTGCCAGCTCACCACCGGGACAGGGGTTCAATGAGCAGTTCTTC.

The chain carries TRBV19 and TRBJ1-5; TRBD1 is a possible D gene (5 bases). Germline values: CDR1 LNHDA, CDR2 SQIVND (reference sequence). The CDR3 contains 18 residues. Trimming pared 4 bases from V and 2 bases from J, leaving 21 bases between. The CDR3 here is CASSRIAGIGGGNQPQHF. The CDR3 coding sequence is TGTGCCAGTAGTAGAATTGCCGGGATCGGGGGAGGCAATCAGCCCCAGCATTTT.

The gene calls are TRBV7-9 and TRBJ2-3, with D perhaps TRBD1 (7 bases). V dropped 3 bases and J dropped 6 bases, with 16 bases sitting between them. The germline V gene has CDR1 SEHNR and CDR2 FQNEAQ (reference sequence). The CDR3 consists of 15 residues. CDR3 sequence: CASSFAEQGRDTQYF. Written as DNA, the CDR3 is TGTGCCAGCAGCTTCGCGGAACAGGGGAGGGATACGCAGTATTTT.

V is TRBV2 and J is TRBJ2-5, with TRBD2 matching over 9 bases. V gave up 7 bases and J gave up 2 bases; unmatched junction bases: 14. CDR3 length equals 17 residues. Looked up from germline, CDR1 is SNHLY and CDR2 is FYNNEI. The CDR3 nucleotides read TGTGCCAGCACCCCGGCTTTAGCGGGAGTAGGGCAAGAGACCCAGTACTTC. Protein: CASTPALAGVGQETQYF.

The CDR3 spells CASGTGLLSGNTIYF. CDR3 coding DNA: TGTGCCAGCGGTACAGGGCTCCTCTCTGGAAACACCATATATTTT. V usage is TRBV9 and J usage is TRBJ1-3; D is possibly TRBD1 (6 bases). Trimming removed 7 bases from V and 0 bases from J, with 14 bases in between. The CDR3 has 15 residues. In germline, CDR1 is SGDLS, CDR2 YYNGEE.

The chain recombines TRBV19 with TRBJ1-5; 10 bases align to TRBD1. V dropped 3 bases and J dropped 6; count of bases not matched to a gene: 8. Germline CDR1 LNHDA, CDR2 SQIVND (reference sequence). The CDR3 totals 16 residues. The CDR3 DNA reads as TGTGCCAGTAGTATGGTGGCGGGACAGGGGTCTCAGCCCCAGCATTTT. Translated: CASSMVAGQGSQPQHF.

This clone was found a few times. J is TRBJ2-7 and V is TRBV28; 7 nucleotides align to TRBD1. The ends lost 3 bases at V and 3 bases at J; junction bases unmatched: 5. Looked up from germline, CDR1 is MDHEN and CDR2 is SYDVKM. The CDR3 length is 14 residues. CDR3 DNA sequence: TGTGCCAGCAGTTTCCCCCGGGACAGCTACGAGCAGTACTTC. This sequence encodes CASSFPRDSYEQYF.

V gene TRBV28 combines with J gene TRBJ1-4; D unresolved. This CDR3 is 13 amino acids long. Germline V CDR1 and CDR2: MDHEN, SYDVKM. V lost 6 bases, J lost 5 bases, and 10 bases lay in between. CDR3 loop: CASSRTENEKLFF. The CDR3, as DNA: TGTGCCAGCAGCCGAACAGAAAATGAAAAACTGTTTTTT.

V and J are TRBV18 and TRBJ2-1, with 8 positions matching TRBD2. This CDR3 comprises 13 residues. V gave up 5 bases and J gave up 11 bases; unmatched junction bases: 8. In germline, CDR1 is KGHSH, CDR2 LQKENI. CDR3 sequence: CASSEGTSDKQFF. DNA of the CDR3: TGTGCCAGCTCAGAGGGGACTAGTGATAAGCAGTTCTTC.

The V call is TRBV10-3, the J call TRBJ1-2; no clear D gene. Germline V gene data show CDR1 as ENHRY and CDR2 as SYGVKD. This CDR3 spans 13 amino acids. V dropped 6 bases and J dropped 2 bases, with 10 bases sitting between them. DNA for the CDR3: TGTGCCATCAGCAGTGGAGGGAACTATGGCTACACCTTC. It specifies CAISSGGNYGYTF.

This chain joins TRBV5-1 and TRBJ1-1; D is uncertain. This CDR3 is 17 amino acids long. The V gene's germline CDR1 is SGHRS and CDR2 YFSETQ. The V and J ends lost 1 base and 0 bases respectively, with 16 bases between them. The CDR3 DNA follows: TGCGCCAGCAGCTTGTTTCGGGAGCCGGATTTGAACACTGAAGCTTTCTTT. It codes for CASSLFREPDLNTEAFF.